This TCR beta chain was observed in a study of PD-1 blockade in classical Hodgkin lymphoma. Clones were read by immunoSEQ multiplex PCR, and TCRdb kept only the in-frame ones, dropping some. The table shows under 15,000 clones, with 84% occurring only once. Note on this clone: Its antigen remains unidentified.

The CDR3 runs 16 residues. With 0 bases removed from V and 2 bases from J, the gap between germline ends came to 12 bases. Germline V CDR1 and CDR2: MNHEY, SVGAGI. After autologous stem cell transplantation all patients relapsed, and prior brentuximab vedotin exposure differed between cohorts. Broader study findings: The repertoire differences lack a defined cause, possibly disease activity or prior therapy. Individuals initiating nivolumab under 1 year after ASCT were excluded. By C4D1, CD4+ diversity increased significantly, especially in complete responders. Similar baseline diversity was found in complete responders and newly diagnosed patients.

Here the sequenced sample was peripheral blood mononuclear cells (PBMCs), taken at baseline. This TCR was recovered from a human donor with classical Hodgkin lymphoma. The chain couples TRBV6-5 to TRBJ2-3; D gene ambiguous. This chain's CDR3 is CASSYSKAPPTDTQYF. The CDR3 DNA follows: TGTGCCAGCAGTTACTCGAAGGCCCCCCCCACAGATACGCAGTATTTT.